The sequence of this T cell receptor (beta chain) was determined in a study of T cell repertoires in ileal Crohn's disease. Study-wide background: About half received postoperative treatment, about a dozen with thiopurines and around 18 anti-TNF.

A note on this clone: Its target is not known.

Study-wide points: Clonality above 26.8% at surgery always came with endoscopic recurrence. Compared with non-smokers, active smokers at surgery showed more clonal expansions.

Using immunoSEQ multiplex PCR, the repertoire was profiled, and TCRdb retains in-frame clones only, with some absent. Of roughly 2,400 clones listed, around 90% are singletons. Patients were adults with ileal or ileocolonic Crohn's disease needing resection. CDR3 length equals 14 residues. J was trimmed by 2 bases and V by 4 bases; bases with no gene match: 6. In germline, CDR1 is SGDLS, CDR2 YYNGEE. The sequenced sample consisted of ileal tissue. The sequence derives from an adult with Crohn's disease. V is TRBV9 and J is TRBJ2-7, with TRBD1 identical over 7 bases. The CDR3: CASSPQGRAYEQYF. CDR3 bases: TGTGCCAGCAGCCCACAGGGGCGGGCCTACGAGCAGTACTTC.